These 24 T cell receptor beta chains came from one sample sequenced in a study of T cells in Graves' hyperthyroidism and ophthalmopathy. The CDR3 regions of TCR beta were amplified from RNA transcripts. Using the HTBI primer set, a first-round RT-PCR was run on the TCR CDR3. TCRdb recomputed calls from the multiplex PCR reads with MiXCR, one row per CDR3 protein. This sample has roughly 500,000 distinct CDR3 sequences; 46% occur once, and the top ten carry about two fifths. The specimen was peripheral blood or thyroid tissue (not recorded which). Receptor source: an adult woman with Graves' disease, either hyperthyroidism or ophthalmopathy (not recorded which).

This rearrangement joins TRBV6-2 or TRBV6-3 to TRBJ1-2, with D tentatively TRBD1 (5 bases). Germline V gene data show CDR1 as MNHEY and CDR2 as SVGEGT. Trimming took 3 bases from V and 3 from J, leaving 14 bases between them. This CDR3 spans 15 amino acids. The CDR3 here is CASSYSGAGDYGYTF. The CDR3 DNA follows: TGTGCCAGCAGTTATTCCGGGGCCGGAGACTATGGCTACACCTTC.

V usage is TRBV6-6 and J usage is TRBJ2-7; 9 nucleotides match TRBD2. Germline CDR1 reads MNHNY; CDR2 reads SVGAGI (reference sequence). CDR3 length: 15 amino acids. V shed 3 bases and J 2 bases; nucleotides not matched to a gene: 5. CDR3 region: CASSYGSGGTYEQYF. The DNA for the CDR3 is TGTGCCAGCAGTTATGGAAGCGGGGGGACCTACGAGCAGTACTTC.

This clonotype was seen at least ten times. V usage is TRBV11-2 and J usage is TRBJ2-5; D not resolved. Looked up from germline, CDR1 is SGHAT and CDR2 is FQNNGV. V was pared by 3 bases and J by 0 bases, with 8 bases between. The CDR3 spans 14 residues. CDR3 region: CASSLMTNQETQYF. CDR3 sequence (DNA): TGTGCCAGCAGCTTGATGACAAACCAAGAGACCCAGTACTTC.

The chain has TRBV4-2 and TRBJ1-4; D gene uncertain. The CDR3 contains 17 residues. CDR1 and CDR2 from the germline V gene are LGHNA and YNFKEQ. The V and J ends lost 4 bases and 4 bases respectively, with 19 bases between them. Written as DNA, the CDR3 is TGTGCCAGCAGCCCCATAACGATGGCAGCTAATAATGAAAAACTGTTTTTT. Translating it yields CASSPITMAANNEKLFF.

This clonotype was counted a few times. The chain carries TRBV2 and TRBJ1-4; D remains unclear. The CDR3 covers 13 residues. Germline V gives CDR1 SNHLY, CDR2 FYNNEI. V gave up 7 bases and J gave up 6 bases, with 12 bases separating them. CDR3 loop: CASTPGSDEKLFF. CDR3 DNA sequence: TGTGCCAGCACTCCGGGATCCGATGAAAAACTGTTTTTT.

This rearrangement joins TRBV29-1 to TRBJ2-7; 8 bases map to TRBD1. The CDR3 extends over 13 amino acids. V shed 6 bases, J shed 5 bases, and the junction held 9 bases outside the gene matches. Germline CDR1 and CDR2: SQVTM and ANQGSEA. CDR3 loop: CSVSGQGANEQYF. The CDR3 nucleotides are TGCAGCGTATCGGGGCAGGGGGCAAACGAGCAGTACTTC.

At least ten counts were recorded for this clonotype. The V gene is TRBV20-1, the J gene TRBJ2-2, with 8 bases aligning to TRBD1. The germline V gene encodes CDR1 DFQATT and CDR2 SNEGSKA (reference sequence). CDR3 length: 17 residues. V was clipped by 1 base and J by 1 base; unmatched bases: 8. DNA for the CDR3: TGCAGTGCTAGAGCGATAGCAGGGGGCTTGAACACCGGGGAGCTGTTTTTT. This encodes CSARAIAGGLNTGELFF.

This clonotype was observed many times. The rearrangement links TRBV29-1 to TRBJ1-1; D remains ambiguous. This CDR3 spans 12 amino acids. The germline gives CDR1 SQVTM, CDR2 ANQGSEA. Trimming shortened V by 4 bases and J by 5 bases, and 11 bases separated the two germline ends. The DNA for the CDR3 is TGCAGCGTTGGCTGGACGGGAACTGAAGCTTTCTTT. Translated, it gives CSVGWTGTEAFF.

The chain combines TRBV29-1 with TRBJ2-7; D remains unclear. CDR3 length: 11 amino acids. CDR1 is SQVTM and CDR2 is ANQGSEA in the germline V gene. V lost 6 bases and J 2 bases, leaving 8 bases between the germline ends. This chain's CDR3 is CSVREAYEQYF. As DNA, the CDR3 is TGCAGCGTGAGAGAGGCCTACGAGCAGTACTTC.

This rearrangement joins TRBV19 to TRBJ1-2; 8 nucleotides agree with TRBD1. CDR1 is LNHDA, CDR2 SQIVND, per germline (reference sequence). The CDR3 is made up of 16 amino acids. V dropped 7 bases and J dropped 4; count of bases not matched to a gene: 14. CDR3: CASNEGAGGQAYGYTF. Here the CDR3 DNA reads TGTGCCAGTAATGAGGGGGCAGGGGGCCAAGCCTATGGCTACACCTTC.

As DNA, the CDR3 is TGTGCCAGCACACGGTGGGGGGGCGTTGGTGGAGATGGCTACACCTTC. Its translation: CASTRWGGVGGDGYTF. This chain connects TRBV9 to TRBJ1-2; perhaps TRBD1 as D (6 bases). Germline CDR1 is SGDLS and CDR2 is YYNGEE. This CDR3 region has 16 residues. The germline V and J ends were trimmed by 6 bases and 6 bases, with 24 bases remaining between them.

The J gene is TRBJ2-7, the V gene TRBV7-9; 9 bases are shared with TRBD1. CDR3 length: 14 amino acids. CDR1 SEHNR and CDR2 FQNEAQ come from the germline V gene (reference sequence). J lost 6 bases, V lost 4 bases, and 7 bases had no gene match. The chain's CDR3 is CASSSGGQGREQYF. For the CDR3, the DNA is TGTGCCAGCAGCTCCGGGGGACAGGGCCGCGAGCAGTACTTC.

The V gene is TRBV28, the J gene TRBJ2-7, with D tentatively TRBD1 (5 bases). Germline-derived CDR1 and CDR2 are MDHEN and SYDVKM. The CDR3 loop spans 14 amino acids. V lost 1 base to trimming and J lost 3 bases, with 10 bases between them. Here the CDR3 reads CASSLSGNYYEQYF. The CDR3 region has the DNA TGTGCCAGCAGTTTATCAGGGAACTACTACGAGCAGTACTTC.

This sequence joins TRBV24-1 and TRBJ2-2; possible D gene TRBD2, 5 bases. The CDR3 sequence is 16 residues long. The germline V gene encodes CDR1 KGHDR and CDR2 SFDVKD. Trimming stripped 5 bases from V and 5 bases from J, with 17 bases between. Here the CDR3 DNA reads TGTGCCACCAGTGCGGACTTCGGCGGACTTACCGGGGAGCTGTTTTTT. This translates into CATSADFGGLTGELFF.

The chain combines TRBV7-9 with TRBJ2-7; D unresolved. Germline lookup yields CDR1 SEHNR and CDR2 FQNEAQ (reference sequence). This CDR3 region has 14 residues. The V end was cut by 2 bases, the J end by 3 bases, with 11 bases between. CDR3: CASSLLGRNYEQYF. The CDR3 DNA reads as TGTGCCAGCAGCTTATTGGGCAGGAACTACGAGCAGTACTTC.

This clonotype was seen ten or more times. The chain uses TRBV7-9 and TRBJ1-5; D call uncertain. With 2 bases removed from V and 7 bases from J, the gap between germline ends came to 9 bases. This CDR3 is built from 13 residues. Germline V gives CDR1 SEHNR, CDR2 FQNEAQ (reference sequence). The CDR3 is CASSLRENQPQHF. CDR3 bases: TGTGCCAGCAGCTTACGGGAAAACCAGCCCCAGCATTTT.

A word on this clonotype: The germline gene is not matched at one end of the junction; a read error may be the cause. The DNA for the CDR3 is TGCGCCAGCAGCCTCGTAAGCACTGGAAACACCATATATTTT. Its translation is CASSLVSTGNTIYF. The chain joins TRBV7-2 to TRBJ1-3, with D uncertain. The CDR3 has 14 amino acids. CDR1 and CDR2 (germline): SGHTA, FQGNSA.

The sample holds a few counts of this clonotype. The CDR3 bases are TGTGCCAGCAGTTCTACAACCACTACGATCTATGGCTACACCTTC. Translated, it gives CASSSTTTTIYGYTF. This sequence joins TRBV7-2 and TRBJ1-2; D is undetermined. This CDR3 is built from 15 residues. The V end lost 6 bases, the J end lost 4 bases, and 18 bases lay between the germline ends. The germline gives CDR1 SGHTA, CDR2 FQGNSA.

The table lists this clonotype with many counts. J is TRBJ1-1 and V is TRBV19; 8 bases align to TRBD1. Trimming at V came to 5 bases and at J to 5 bases, leaving 13 bases not matched to a gene. From germline, CDR1 is LNHDA and CDR2 SQIVND (reference sequence). The CDR3 length is 16 residues. DNA for the CDR3: TGTGCCAGTAGTCCGTCAAGCAGGGGGCTGGTTACTGAAGCTTTCTTT. Translation gives CASSPSSRGLVTEAFF.

CDR3 DNA sequence: TGCAGCGCCCTGGAAGAGACCCAGTACTTC. The encoded protein is CSALEETQYF. This rearrangement joins TRBV29-1 to TRBJ2-5; unclear D gene. Germline CDR1 reads SQVTM; CDR2 reads ANQGSEA. Trimming took 7 bases from V and 3 from J, leaving 6 bases between them. The CDR3 sequence is 10 residues long.

This chain connects TRBV20-1 to TRBJ1-5; D not resolved. The CDR3 has 16 amino acids. Germline-derived CDR1 and CDR2 are DFQATT and SNEGSKA (reference sequence). Trimming removed 1 base at V and 11 bases at J, with 24 bases between. The CDR3 region is CSARGPGVAGGETQHF. The DNA of the CDR3 is TGCAGTGCTAGAGGCCCTGGGGTAGCGGGAGGAGAGACCCAGCATTTT.

This clonotype occurred many times. The J gene is TRBJ1-1, the V gene TRBV7-2; D uncertain. Trimming removed 7 bases at V and 0 bases at J, with 18 bases between. Germline V gives CDR1 SGHTA, CDR2 FQGNSA. The CDR3 extends over 16 amino acids. CDR3 sequence reads: CASTPVRQNLNTEAFF. The CDR3 DNA follows: TGTGCCAGCACCCCCGTAAGGCAAAACCTGAACACTGAAGCTTTCTTT. Using reference TRBV7-2 and TRBJ1-1 for the parts outside the CDR3, the full variable domain is GAGVSQSPSNKVTEKGKDVELRCDPISGHTALYWYRQSLGQGLEFLIYFQGNSAPDKSGLPSDRFSAERTGGSVSTLTIQRTQQEDSAVYLCASTPVRQNLNTEAFFGQGTRLTVV.

At least ten counts were recorded for this clonotype. The J gene is TRBJ1-5, the V gene TRBV6-5; D uncertain. V gave up 5 bases and J gave up 3 bases, with 8 bases separating them. This CDR3 comprises 13 residues. CDR1 and CDR2 from the germline V gene are MNHEY and SVGAGI. The CDR3 DNA sequence: TGTGCCAGCAGTAGGGTCTTCAATCAGCCCCAGCATTTT. It translates to CASSRVFNQPQHF.

This clonotype has a handful of counts. The J gene is TRBJ2-7, the V gene TRBV29-1, with D perhaps TRBD1 or TRBD2 (5 bases each). The CDR3 covers 13 residues. The V and J ends lost 1 base and 6 bases respectively, with 13 bases between them. Germline V gene lookup returns CDR1 SQVTM and CDR2 ANQGSEA. Written as DNA, the CDR3 is TGCAGCGTTGAAGGGGGAGAGGGGCCCGAGCAGTACTTC. This encodes CSVEGGEGPEQYF.